This TCR beta chain was recorded in a study of PD-1 blockade in mismatch repair-deficient tumors. Study details: Patients had 12 to 13 mismatch repair-deficient cancer types and were previously treated and progressing.

TCRdb's table, derived via immunoSEQ multiplex PCR, lists solely in-frame clones and lacks some. Here the sample spans roughly 80,000 clones, 65% to 85% being singletons. Details on this clone: The target antigen is unknown.

Germline V lookup: CDR1 MNHNY, CDR2 SVGAGI (reference sequence). This CDR3 is 15 amino acids long. V lost 5 bases to trimming and J lost 3 bases; unmatched junction nucleotides: 10. Findings and limits, study-wide: Rapid post-treatment expansion, then contraction, generally preceding radiologic response, marked tumor-resident clones.

The rearrangement links TRBV6-6 to TRBJ2-7; TRBD1 matches at 7 bases. The receptor was derived from an adult with mismatch repair-deficient cancer. The sequencing here drew on peripheral blood, taken 12 weeks after starting pembrolizumab. CDR3 region: CASSGAGTESYEQYF. The CDR3 bases are TGTGCCAGCAGTGGCGCCGGGACAGAAAGCTACGAGCAGTACTTC.